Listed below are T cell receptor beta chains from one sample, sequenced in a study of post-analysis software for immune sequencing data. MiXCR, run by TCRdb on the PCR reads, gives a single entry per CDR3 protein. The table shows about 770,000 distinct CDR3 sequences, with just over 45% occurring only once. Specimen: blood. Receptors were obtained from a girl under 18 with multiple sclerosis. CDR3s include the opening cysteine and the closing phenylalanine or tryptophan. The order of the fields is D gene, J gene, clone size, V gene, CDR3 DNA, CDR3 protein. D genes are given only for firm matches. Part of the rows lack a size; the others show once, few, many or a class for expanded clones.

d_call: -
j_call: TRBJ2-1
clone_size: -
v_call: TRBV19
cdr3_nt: TGTGCCAGTAGTATGGGTAACGATGAGCAGTTCTTC
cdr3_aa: CASSMGNDEQFF

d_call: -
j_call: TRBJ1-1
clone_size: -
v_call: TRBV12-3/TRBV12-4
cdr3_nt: TGTGCCAGCAGTCCTCGTTGGGGGATAGAAGCTTTCTTT
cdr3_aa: CASSPRWGIEAFF

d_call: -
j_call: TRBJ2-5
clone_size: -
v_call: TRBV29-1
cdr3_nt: TGCAGCGTTGAAGACCCTACGGACGGACTACAGGAGACCCAGTACTTC
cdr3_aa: CSVEDPTDGLQETQYF

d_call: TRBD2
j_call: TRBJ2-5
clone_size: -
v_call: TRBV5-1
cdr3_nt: TGCGCCAGCAGCTCGGGACTAGCGGGGACCCAAGAGACCCAGTACTTC
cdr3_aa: CASSSGLAGTQETQYF

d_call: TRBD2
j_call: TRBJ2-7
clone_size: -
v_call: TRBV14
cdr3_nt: TGTGCCAGCAGCCAAGATACCGCGGGAGGTGCCTACGAGCAGTACTTC
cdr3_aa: CASSQDTAGGAYEQYF

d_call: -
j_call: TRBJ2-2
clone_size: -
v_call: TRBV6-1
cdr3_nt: TGTGCCAGCAGACGAAAACCAGGGGAAAACACCGGGGAGCTGTTTTTT
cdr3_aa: CASRRKPGENTGELFF

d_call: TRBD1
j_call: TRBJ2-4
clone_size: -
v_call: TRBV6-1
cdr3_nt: TGTGCCAGCAGTGAATTTGAGACAGGGGGCGCAGACATTCAGTACTTC
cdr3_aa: CASSEFETGGADIQYF

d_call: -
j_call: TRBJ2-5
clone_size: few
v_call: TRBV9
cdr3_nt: TGTGCCAGCAGCGCCTCTGAAGCCCGGGGTTCAGAGACCCAGTACTTC
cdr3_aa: CASSASEARGSETQYF

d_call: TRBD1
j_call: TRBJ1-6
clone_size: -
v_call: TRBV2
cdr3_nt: TGTGCCAGCAGATCTCCCGGGACAGGCGAGAATTCACCCCTCCACTTT
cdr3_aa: CASRSPGTGENSPLHF

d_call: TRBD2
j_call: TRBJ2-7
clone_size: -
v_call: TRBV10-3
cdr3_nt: TGTGCCAGCAGTTTGTCTAGCTGGGGAGGGGAGCAGTACTTC
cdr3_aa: CASSLSSWGGEQYF

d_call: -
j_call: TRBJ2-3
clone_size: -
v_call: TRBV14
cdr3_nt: TGTGCCAGCAGCCAACAAGGTTCGAATACGCAGTATTTT
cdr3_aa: CASSQQGSNTQYF

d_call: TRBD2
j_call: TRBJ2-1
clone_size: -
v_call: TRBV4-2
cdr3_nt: TGTGCCAGCAGCGGCGGGAGGGCCTCCTACAATGAGCAGTTCTTC
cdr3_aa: CASSGGRASYNEQFF

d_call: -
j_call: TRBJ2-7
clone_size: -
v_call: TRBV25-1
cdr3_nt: TGTGCCAGCAGGGGTTCAAGTGGCTCCTACGAGCAGTACTTC
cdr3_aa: CASRGSSGSYEQYF

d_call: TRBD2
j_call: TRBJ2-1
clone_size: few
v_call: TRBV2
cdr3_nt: TGTGCCAGCAGTGAACTAGCGGGAGTTAGTAATGAGCAGTTCTTC
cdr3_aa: CASSELAGVSNEQFF

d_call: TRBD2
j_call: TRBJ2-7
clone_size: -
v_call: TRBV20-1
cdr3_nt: TGCAGTGCTACCGGGGGGGCTAGCGGGCTCTACGAGCAGTACTTC
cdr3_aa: CSATGGASGLYEQYF

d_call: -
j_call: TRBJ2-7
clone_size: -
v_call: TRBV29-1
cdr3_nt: TGCAGCTCCCGATTTGGGGGGTACAATGAGCAGTACTTC
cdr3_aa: CSSRFGGYNEQYF

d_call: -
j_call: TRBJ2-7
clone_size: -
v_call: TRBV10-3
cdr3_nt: TGTGCCATCAGGGACCCCTCTCCAGAATCCTACGAGCAGTACTTC
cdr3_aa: CAIRDPSPESYEQYF

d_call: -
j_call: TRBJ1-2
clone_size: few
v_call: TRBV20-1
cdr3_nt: TGCAGTGCTAGAGATCGTGCAATCAACCATGGCTACACCTTC
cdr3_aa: CSARDRAINHGYTF

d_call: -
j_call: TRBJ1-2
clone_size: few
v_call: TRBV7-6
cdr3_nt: TGTGCCAGCAGCTTAATGTCAGGGGATGGCTACACCTTC
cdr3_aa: CASSLMSGDGYTF

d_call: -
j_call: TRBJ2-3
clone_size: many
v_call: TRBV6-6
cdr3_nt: TGTGCCAGCAGTCCATCGACAGGCTCACTGCAGTATTTT
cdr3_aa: CASSPSTGSLQYF

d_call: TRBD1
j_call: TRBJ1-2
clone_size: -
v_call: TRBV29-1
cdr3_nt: TGCAGCGTGGAACAGGGGGAAGGAGGAAATGGCTACACCTTC
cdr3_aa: CSVEQGEGGNGYTF

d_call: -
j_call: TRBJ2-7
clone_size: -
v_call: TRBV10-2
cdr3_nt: TGCGCCAGCAGTGAGTATGGCGGCCCCTACGAGCAGTACTTC
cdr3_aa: CASSEYGGPYEQYF

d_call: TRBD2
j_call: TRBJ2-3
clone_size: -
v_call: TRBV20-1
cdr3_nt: TGCAGTGCTAGACGGGCGGGAGAGGATACGCAGTATTTT
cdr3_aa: CSARRAGEDTQYF

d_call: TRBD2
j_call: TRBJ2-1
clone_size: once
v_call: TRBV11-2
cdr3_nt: TGTGCCAGCAGCCCAGAGCCCTCACTAGCGGAGCAGTTCTTC
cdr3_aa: CASSPEPSLAEQFF

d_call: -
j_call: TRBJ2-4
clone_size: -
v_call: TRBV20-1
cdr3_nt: TGCAGTGCTAAGGTGATCCTAGCCAAAAACATTCAGTACTTC
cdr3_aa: CSAKVILAKNIQYF

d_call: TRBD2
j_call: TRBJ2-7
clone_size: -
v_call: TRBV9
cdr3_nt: TGTGCCAGCAGCGTAGAGCAGCGGGAGGTGTACAATGAGCAGTACTTC
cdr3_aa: CASSVEQREVYNEQYF

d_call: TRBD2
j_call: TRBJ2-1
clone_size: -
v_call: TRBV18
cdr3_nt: TGTGCCAGCTCACCAATCGGCGGGAGGTCAATGGATGAGCAGTTCTTC
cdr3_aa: CASSPIGGRSMDEQFF